Below, one TCR beta chain is given with its context. The data were obtained in a study of T cell responses to AZD1222 COVID-19 vaccine. TCRdb's table, derived via immunoSEQ multiplex PCR, lists solely in-frame clones and lacks some. The data show 120,000 or so clones, around 89% seen once. The V and J ends lost 2 bases and 2 bases respectively, with 10 bases between them. The CDR3 runs 15 residues. Germline V gives CDR1 MNHEY, CDR2 SVGAGI. The sequencing here drew on peripheral blood, taken 28 days after the second AZD1222 dose. This rearrangement joins TRBV6-5 to TRBJ2-1; D gene ambiguous. The receptor's source is an adult who received the AZD1222 COVID-19 vaccine. CDR3 nucleotide sequence: TGTGCCAGCAGTTACGGTCTTCTAACCTACAATGAGCAGTTCTTC. This gives the protein CASSYGLLTYNEQFF.